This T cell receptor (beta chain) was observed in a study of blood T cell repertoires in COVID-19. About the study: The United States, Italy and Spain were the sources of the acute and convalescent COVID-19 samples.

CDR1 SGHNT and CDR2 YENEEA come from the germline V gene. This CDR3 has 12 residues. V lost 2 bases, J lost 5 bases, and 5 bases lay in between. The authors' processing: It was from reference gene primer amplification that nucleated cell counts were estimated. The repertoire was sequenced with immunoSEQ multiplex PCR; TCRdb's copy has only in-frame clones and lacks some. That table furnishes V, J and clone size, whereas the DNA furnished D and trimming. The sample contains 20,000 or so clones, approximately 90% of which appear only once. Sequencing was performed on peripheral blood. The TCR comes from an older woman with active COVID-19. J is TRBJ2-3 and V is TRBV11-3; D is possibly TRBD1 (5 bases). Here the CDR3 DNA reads TGTGCCAGCAGCTTACAGGGAGATACGCAGTATTTT. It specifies CASSLQGDTQYF.